Presented here are 24 T cell receptor beta chains from one specimen sequenced in a study of blood T cell repertoires in COVID-19 (dated by TCRdb to between 2020 and 2021). Library preparation employed the immunoSEQ multiplex PCR assay. This is the immuneACCESS table as TCRdb keeps it, with only in-frame sequences that have V and J called. A part of the clones is gone; compared with another copy, unresolved V genes explain less than half, and the rest is unexplained. The sample table holds some 94,000 clones, of which 80% to 85% were seen once. The ten largest make up under 2% of the sample. The sequenced sample was peripheral blood. All receptors derive from a man between 65 and 85 years old with active or convalescent COVID-19.

V is TRBV28 and J is TRBJ1-6; D is uncertain. V lost 5 bases and J 6 bases, leaving 5 bases between the germline ends. The germline CDR1 and CDR2 sequences are MDHEN and SYDVKM. The CDR3 extends over 12 amino acids. CDR3 nucleotide sequence: TGTGCCAGCAGTCCCCTTAATTCACCCCTCCACTTT. Translation: CASSPLNSPLHF.

The rearrangement uses TRBV11-2 and TRBJ2-3, with 11 bases matching TRBD2. V lost 1 base and J lost 6; bases outside the gene matches: 6. The CDR3 sequence is 16 residues long. CDR1 is SGHAT and CDR2 is FQNNGV in the germline V gene. The DNA for the CDR3 is TGTGCCAGCAGCTTAGGATCTAGCGGGGGGTTGGATACGCAGTATTTT. Protein product: CASSLGSSGGLDTQYF. Full variable domain (remainder filled in from reference TRBV11-2 and TRBJ2-3): EAGVAQSPRYKIIEKRQSVAFWCNPISGHATLYWYQQILGQGPKLLIQFQNNGVVDDSQLPKDRFSAERLKGVDSTLKIQPAKLEDSAVYLCASSLGSSGGLDTQYFGPGTRLTVL.

The chain joins TRBV6-5 to TRBJ1-1; weak D call: TRBD1 (5 bases). Germline values: CDR1 MNHEY, CDR2 SVGAGI. CDR3 size: 12 residues. V dropped 2 bases and J dropped 7 bases, with 8 bases sitting between them. CDR3 sequence: CASSYQGVEAFF. The DNA of the CDR3 is TGTGCCAGCAGTTACCAAGGGGTTGAAGCTTTCTTT.

The V call is TRBV3-1 (or the pseudogene TRBV3-2), the J call TRBJ2-7; 12 nucleotides match TRBD2. Trimming at V came to 5 bases and at J to 7 bases, leaving 12 bases not matched to a gene. This CDR3 spans 16 amino acids. Germline assignment: CDR1 LGHDT and CDR2 YNNKEL (reference sequence). The CDR3 DNA reads as TGTGCCAGCAGCTTTCTAGCGGGGGGGGGCTCTGGTGAGCAGTACTTC. This gives the protein CASSFLAGGGSGEQYF.

The chain recombines TRBV18 with TRBJ1-1, with D possibly being TRBD1 (6 bases). Trimming stripped 6 bases from V and 3 bases from J, with 11 bases between. The CDR3 extends over 13 amino acids. Germline V gene sequence: CDR1 KGHSH, CDR2 LQKENI. The CDR3, as DNA: TGTGCCAGCTCCCCCGACAGGTACACTGAAGCTTTCTTT. Translating it yields CASSPDRYTEAFF.

The chain employs TRBV11-2 and TRBJ1-5; D not resolved. V was shortened by 5 bases and J by 0 bases, with 14 bases between the two germline ends. Germline loops: CDR1 SGHAT, CDR2 FQNNGV. The CDR3 is made up of 16 amino acids. The CDR3 DNA reads TGTGCCAGCAGCCTGGGCCGTCGCCATAGCAATCAGCCCCAGCATTTT. Translated, it gives CASSLGRRHSNQPQHF. Together with reference TRBV11-2 and TRBJ1-5, the CDR3 gives the full variable domain: EAGVAQSPRYKIIEKRQSVAFWCNPISGHATLYWYQQILGQGPKLLIQFQNNGVVDDSQLPKDRFSAERLKGVDSTLKIQPAKLEDSAVYLCASSLGRRHSNQPQHFGDGTRLSIL.

V gene TRBV11-2 combines with J gene TRBJ1-3; D possibly corresponds to TRBD1 (5 bases). V was pared by 3 bases and J by 14 bases, with 11 bases between. This CDR3 contains 11 residues. Germline V lookup: CDR1 SGHAT, CDR2 FQNNGV. CDR3 coding DNA: TGTGCCAGCAGCTTTTTCCGGGACTTATATTTT. As protein: CASSFFRDLYF.

V gene TRBV6-5 combines with J gene TRBJ1-1, with D possibly matching TRBD1 (6 bases). Trimming removed 3 bases at V and 0 bases at J, with 11 bases between. This CDR3 is built from 15 residues. CDR1 and CDR2 from the germline V gene are MNHEY and SVGAGI. Here the CDR3 reads CASSYTDSMNTEAFF. CDR3 in DNA: TGTGCCAGCAGTTATACGGACAGCATGAACACTGAAGCTTTCTTT.

This chain's CDR3 is CASSQVGSSGGKETQYF. The DNA for the CDR3 is TGTGCCAGCAGCCAAGTCGGAAGTAGCGGGGGGAAAGAGACCCAGTACTTC. The chain has TRBV3-1 (or the pseudogene TRBV3-2) and TRBJ2-5, with TRBD2 matching 10 bases. CDR1 LGHDT and CDR2 YNNKEL come from the germline V gene (reference sequence). Losses at the gene ends were 1 base for V and 3 bases for J; bases not matched to a gene: 8. The CDR3 spans 17 residues.

The chain uses TRBV5-1 and TRBJ1-1, with D possibly TRBD1 on 5 matching bases. This CDR3 region has 15 residues. Per the germline V gene, CDR1 is SGHRS and CDR2 is YFSETQ. V was clipped by 5 bases and J by 3 bases, with 17 bases between them. CDR3 nucleotide sequence: TGCGCCAGCAGTTCCAACCAGGGATCGGACACTGAAGCTTTCTTT. Translating it yields CASSSNQGSDTEAFF.

This rearrangement joins TRBV6-2 or TRBV6-3 to TRBJ1-2, with D unresolved. The germline gives CDR1 MNHEY, CDR2 SVGEGT. The V end was cut by 5 bases, the J end by 4 bases, with 8 bases between. CDR3 size: 12 residues. CDR3 in amino acids: CASSALSYGYTF. For the CDR3, the DNA is TGTGCCAGCAGTGCCCTATCCTATGGCTACACCTTC.

This chain connects TRBV7-9 to TRBJ1-2; 8 bases are a match to TRBD1. With V trimmed by 5 bases and J by 8 bases, 4 bases remained unmatched. The CDR3 totals 12 residues. Per germline, CDR1 SEHNR and CDR2 FQNEAQ (reference sequence). In DNA form, the CDR3 reads TGTGCCAGCAGCGGACAGGGTCGGGGCTACACCTTC. It codes for CASSGQGRGYTF.

The CDR3 reads CASSLGSGQGNTEAFF. The CDR3 nucleotides are TGCGCCAGCAGCCTGGGGTCCGGACAGGGGAACACTGAAGCTTTCTTT. The chain uses TRBV5-1 and TRBJ1-1; 8 bases align to TRBD1. CDR3 size: 16 residues. The junction had 9 bases not matched to a gene; V was cut back by 4 bases and J by 1 base. Looked up from germline, CDR1 is SGHRS and CDR2 is YFSETQ.

CDR3 region: CASAQDRNTEAFF. DNA for the CDR3: TGTGCCAGCGCCCAGGACAGGAACACTGAAGCTTTCTTT. The chain carries TRBV2 and TRBJ1-1; the D gene is possibly TRBD1 (6 bases). In germline, CDR1 is SNHLY, CDR2 FYNNEI. The V gene lost 8 bases and the J gene lost 1 base, with 11 bases spanning the gap. The CDR3 is made up of 13 amino acids.

This clone was seen just once. The chain's CDR3 is CAWRIAGQGGTGRSYEQYF. CDR3 coding DNA: TGTGCCTGGAGGATCGCGGGACAGGGAGGGACGGGGAGGTCCTACGAGCAGTACTTC. The chain has TRBV30 and TRBJ2-7, with 9 bases lining up with TRBD1. V lost 3 bases, J lost 1 base, and 19 bases stayed unmatched. CDR3 length: 19 residues. In germline, CDR1 is GTSNPN, CDR2 SVGIG (reference sequence).

The chain employs TRBV4-1 and TRBJ1-5, with a tentative D call TRBD1 (5 bases). CDR3 size: 15 residues. CDR1 is MGHRA, CDR2 YSYEKL, per germline. Trimming shortened V by 5 bases and J by 2 bases, and 13 bases separated the two germline ends. The CDR3 here is CASSSGGSGNQPQHF. The CDR3 region has the DNA TGCGCCAGCAGCAGCGGGGGTTCCGGCAATCAGCCCCAGCATTTT.

The V gene is TRBV6-6, the J gene TRBJ2-1; D tentatively reads TRBD1 or TRBD2 (8 bases each). Trimming cost V 5 bases and J 3 bases, with 20 bases left between them. Germline V CDR1 and CDR2: MNHNY, SVGAGI (reference sequence). The CDR3 sequence is 17 residues long. The CDR3 bases are TGTGCCAGCAGTCGGGGGGGGACAGGTCCGGGCTACAATGAGCAGTTCTTC. This gives the protein CASSRGGTGPGYNEQFF.

The CDR3 loop reads CASTNGHLWNEQFF. In DNA form, the CDR3 reads TGTGCCAGTACCAACGGACACCTTTGGAATGAGCAGTTCTTC. This chain connects TRBV19 to TRBJ2-1, with a weak D call TRBD1 (5 bases). CDR1 LNHDA and CDR2 SQIVND come from the germline V gene (reference sequence). Trimming shortened V by 7 bases and J by 7 bases, and 17 bases separated the two germline ends. The CDR3 length is 14 residues.

This chain links TRBV7-2 with TRBJ2-3; TRBD1 matches 7 bases. Germline assignment: CDR1 SGHTA and CDR2 FQGNSA. This CDR3 spans 20 amino acids. The junction had 19 bases not matched to a gene; V was cut back by 0 bases and J by 4 bases. The CDR3 bases are TGTGCCAGCAGCTTAGCGCGACAGGGCACTAGGCGGTCCGGCGCAGATACGCAGTATTTT. It codes for CASSLARQGTRRSGADTQYF.

This rearrangement joins TRBV9 to TRBJ2-1; TRBD2 matches 10 bases. The V gene end was trimmed by 0 bases and the J gene end by 7 bases; junction bases not matched to a gene: 7. The CDR3 has 16 amino acids. From germline, CDR1 is SGDLS and CDR2 YYNGEE. Here the CDR3 reads CASSVDRAGGHNEQFF. The DNA of the CDR3 is TGTGCCAGCAGCGTAGACAGAGCGGGGGGGCATAATGAGCAGTTCTTC.

The CDR3 here is CASSSGGPDTQYF. In DNA form, the CDR3 reads TGTGCCAGCAGCTCCGGAGGCCCAGATACGCAGTATTTT. V usage is TRBV11-2 and J usage is TRBJ2-3, with D possibly TRBD2 on 5 matching bases. Germline V CDR1 and CDR2: SGHAT, FQNNGV. V lost 4 bases and J 4 bases, leaving 9 bases between the germline ends. The CDR3 consists of 13 residues.

The CDR3 loop reads CASSSDKTDGYTF. The DNA of the CDR3 is TGCGCCAGCAGCTCAGATAAGACAGATGGCTACACCTTC. The V gene is TRBV5-1, the J gene TRBJ1-2, with a tentative D call TRBD1 (5 bases). V shed 3 bases and J shed 6 bases, with 12 bases lying between them. The CDR3 sequence is 13 residues long. Germline V gene lookup returns CDR1 SGHRS and CDR2 YFSETQ.

V usage is TRBV5-1 and J usage is TRBJ2-5; 7 positions agree with TRBD2. The ends lost 4 bases at V and 1 base at J; junction bases unmatched: 7. The germline gives CDR1 SGHRS, CDR2 YFSETQ. The CDR3 loop spans 15 amino acids. The CDR3 spells CASSSLTSSQETQYF. As DNA, the CDR3 is TGCGCCAGCAGCAGCCTGACTAGCTCCCAAGAGACCCAGTACTTC.

This sequence joins TRBV19 and TRBJ1-1, with D maybe TRBD1 (6 bases). V shed 5 bases and J shed 0 bases, with 10 bases lying between them. The CDR3 is 14 residues long. CDR1 LNHDA and CDR2 SQIVND come from the germline V gene (reference sequence). The CDR3 spells CASSRGQLNTEAFF. The CDR3 DNA sequence: TGTGCCAGTAGTCGCGGACAGTTGAACACTGAAGCTTTCTTT.